This TCR beta chain is from a study of patients and donors after allogeneic stem cell transplantation. Details on this clonotype: A read error is possible here, since a much larger clone lies one base away.

TCRdb reprocessed the RT-PCR reads with MiXCR, giving one entry per CDR3 protein. The sample lists fewer than 500,000 distinct CDR3 sequences; roughly 17% were seen once. The CDR3 is 13 residues long. Germline lookup yields CDR1 SQVTM and CDR2 ANQGSEA. Sequenced: blood, either unsorted or a sorted T cell fraction (not recorded which). The sequence derives from a human donor who was either an allogeneic HSCT recipient or a stem cell or donor lymphocyte infusion donor (not recorded which). It is not recorded whose cells these are; they may come from a transplant donor. This chain connects TRBV29-1 to TRBJ2-7; possibly TRBD2 for D (7 bases). In DNA, the CDR3 is TGCAGGGTTGGGGGCGGGAGCTCCTACGAGCAGTACTTC. It translates to CRVGGGSSYEQYF.